This TCR beta chain was profiled in a study of shared clonotypes between healthy human individuals. A note on this clone: The antigen remains undetermined. The sample contains more than one DNA sequence encoding this CDR3.

CDR1 is SGDLS and CDR2 is YYNGEE in the germline V gene. J was trimmed by 4 bases and V by 2 bases; bases with no gene match: 1. The CDR3 spans 14 residues. Per the original methods: Junction-only sequences without quality scores came from ImmunoSEQ, so filtering differed. TCRdb keeps only in-frame clones here, not all; method: immunoSEQ multiplex PCR. V and J calls plus clone size are reproduced from that table; the DNA served to infer D and trimming. The sample records fewer than 1.6 million clones, less than 99% being singletons. Study outcomes and limitations: Sample collection involved blood only; tissue repertoires are likely different. Naive subsets usually exceeded memory subsets in estimated richness. Among donors, the sharing of clonotypes was expected to be influenced by sequencing depth.

The chain has TRBV9 and TRBJ2-1; 9 bases fit TRBD2. The sequence was obtained from a man aged 30 to 39 in good health. The sample consisted of naive CD4+ T cells sorted from blood. Subset specified: CD45RA+ positively selected. Here the CDR3 reads CASSVTSGYNEQFF. The CDR3, as DNA: TGTGCCAGCAGCGTTACTAGCGGGTACAATGAGCAGTTCTTC. Full variable domain (missing parts from reference TRBV9 and TRBJ2-1): DSGVTQTPKHLITATGQRVTLRCSPRSGDLSVYWYQQSLDQGLQFLIQYYNGEERAKGNILERFSAQQFPDLHSELNLSSLELGDSALYFCASSVTSGYNEQFFGPGTRLTVL.